This is a list of T cell receptor beta chains from one sample in a study of neurological immune-mediated disorders. TCRdb ran MiXCR on the 5' RACE reads and lists one entry per CDR3 protein. This table has some 48,000 distinct CDR3 sequences, 20% to 25% appearing once. Input material: PBMCs. The receptors derive from a man aged 60 to 75 with HTLV-1-associated myelopathy (HAM/TSP). CDR3s include the opening cysteine and the closing phenylalanine or tryptophan. A D gene is named only where the DNA matches it firmly. Only part of the rows carry a size: once, few, many, or a class if the clone is expanded.

J gene	D gene	clone size	V gene	CDR3 DNA	CDR3 protein
TRBJ1-5	-	-	TRBV6-1	TGTGCCAGCAGAGAATCGAACGGGGGTGGTCAGCCCCAGCATTTT	CASRESNGGGQPQHF
TRBJ2-7	-	many	TRBV7-7	TGTGCTAGCAGCTTAGCGATTATAAGCTTTCCACGCTCCTACGAGCAGTACTTC	CASSLAIISFPRSYEQYF
TRBJ2-4	TRBD1	-	TRBV5-1	TGCGCCAGCAGCTTGGGACAGGGTGGCAACATTCAGTACTTC	CASSLGQGGNIQYF
TRBJ1-1	-	many	TRBV3-1	TGTGCCAGCAGTTACGGGCAGGCGAACACTGAAGCTTTCTTT	CASSYGQANTEAFF
TRBJ2-3	-	many	TRBV3-1	TGTGCCAGCAGCCCCCCCCGAGGGGATACGCAGTATTTT	CASSPPRGDTQYF
TRBJ2-1	-	many	TRBV29-1	TGCAGCGTACAAGAGGGGAGCTCCTACAATGAGCAGTTCTTC	CSVQEGSSYNEQFF
TRBJ1-1	-	many	TRBV6-2/TRBV6-3	TGTGCCAGCAGCTACAGGGTACTCACTGAAGCTTTCTTT	CASSYRVLTEAFF
TRBJ2-5	-	many	TRBV6-5	TGTGCCAGCAGTCAACGGCCGGGGCCGGGGGAGACCCAGTACTTC	CASSQRPGPGETQYF
TRBJ2-7	-	many	TRBV20-1	TGCAGTGCTCCCGAAATAGCCGGGGTGCAGTACTTC	CSAPEIAGVQYF
TRBJ1-5	-	many	TRBV28	TGTGCCAGCAGTTTAGGGGAACAGCCCCAGCATTTT	CASSLGEQPQHF
TRBJ2-4	-	many	TRBV2	TGTGCCAGCATGGAGGGGAACATTCAGTACTTC	CASMEGNIQYF
TRBJ1-3	-	many	TRBV29-1	TGCAGCGTTGAAGATCTTACGTCAGGAACCATATATTTT	CSVEDLTSGTIYF
TRBJ1-1	-	many	TRBV3-1	TGTGCCAGCAGCCCCCACGGGGGGAAGAACACTGAAGCTTTCTTT	CASSPHGGKNTEAFF
TRBJ2-2	-	many	TRBV12-3/TRBV12-4	TGTGCCAGCAGTTACGGTGCCGGGGAGCTGTTTTTT	CASSYGAGELFF
TRBJ2-7	-	-	TRBV29-1	TGCAGCGTTGCGGGCAGCGTGAGCCTCTACGAGCAGTACTTC	CSVAGSVSLYEQYF
TRBJ2-5	-	many	TRBV27	TGTGCCAGCAGCCCGAGGCTCGAAGAGACCCAGTACTTC	CASSPRLEETQYF
TRBJ2-2	-	many	TRBV12-3/TRBV12-4	TGTGCCAGCAGTCCCAGCGTGGGCGGGGAGCTGTTTTTT	CASSPSVGGELFF
TRBJ2-5	-	-	TRBV7-2	TGTGCCAGCAGCCCCTCCCCGATCGGGGGATGGAGAGAGACCCAGTACTTC	CASSPSPIGGWRETQYF
TRBJ2-7	TRBD2	many	TRBV4-1	TGCGCCAGCAGCCAAAGACTAGCGGGAAACGACGAGCAGTACTTC	CASSQRLAGNDEQYF
TRBJ1-4	-	many	TRBV5-1	TGCGCCAGCAGCTTATCACAGGCAACTAATGAAAAACTGTTTTTT	CASSLSQATNEKLFF
TRBJ2-5	TRBD1	many	TRBV6-1	TGTGCCAGCAGTGAATTTTCCGGGACAGTTCTATCAGGGGAGACCCAGTACTTC	CASSEFSGTVLSGETQYF
TRBJ2-3	-	many	TRBV5-1	TGCGCCAGCTCCGAAGGGGATACGCAGTATTTT	CASSEGDTQYF
TRBJ2-3	-	-	TRBV10-3	TGTGCCATCGGCGGGCACACAGATACGCAGTATTTT	CAIGGHTDTQYF
TRBJ2-2	-	many	TRBV7-9	TGTGCCAGCAGCCCCGCCTCCGGGGAGCTGTTTTTT	CASSPASGELFF
TRBJ2-6	TRBD2	medium-sized	TRBV20-1	TGCAGTGCTAGCGGGAGGGCCTCTGGGGCCAACGTCCTGACTTTC	CSASGRASGANVLTF
TRBJ2-1	-	few	TRBV19	TGTGCCAGTAGAAGGAGGGGGGCCGACAATGAGCAGTTCTTC	CASRRRGADNEQFF
TRBJ1-6	TRBD1	many	TRBV5-1	TGCGCCAGCAGCTCGGGACAGGGCAATTCACCCCTCCACTTT	CASSSGQGNSPLHF
TRBJ1-2	TRBD1	many	TRBV12-3/TRBV12-4	TGTGCCAGCAGTCGGGGACAGGGGAGAGACTATGGCTACACCTTC	CASSRGQGRDYGYTF
TRBJ2-1	TRBD2	many	TRBV10-3	TGTGCCATCAGTGGGGGTAGCGGGAGCTCCTACAATGAGCAGTTCTTC	CAISGGSGSSYNEQFF
TRBJ2-3	-	many	TRBV5-1	TGCGCCAGCGCCCTAGGTGGGGGGCGCGTAGGCACAGATACGCAGTATTTT	CASALGGGRVGTDTQYF
TRBJ2-2	-	many	TRBV5-1	TGCGCCAGCAGCTCCGGGACCGCGAACACCGGGGAGCTGTTTTTT	CASSSGTANTGELFF
TRBJ2-7	-	many	TRBV7-9	TGTGCCAGCAGTTTCCGAGACGTAGGGGAGACTCGGGAGCAGTACTTC	CASSFRDVGETREQYF
TRBJ1-1	-	many	TRBV16	TGTGCCAGCAGCCTTAACCAAATAACAGAAGCTTTCTTT	CASSLNQITEAFF
TRBJ2-3	TRBD2	many	TRBV20-1	TGCAGTGCTAGAGCCGGGACTAGCGGGAGGACAGATACGCAGTATTTT	CSARAGTSGRTDTQYF
TRBJ1-4	-	many	TRBV4-1	TGCGCCAGCAGCCAAGCTTTGCAGGTCGACGCTAATGAAAAACTGTTTTTT	CASSQALQVDANEKLFF
TRBJ2-3	-	-	TRBV6-6	TGTGCCAGCAGAGAGGAGCCGCGTACGCAGTATTTT	CASREEPRTQYF
TRBJ2-3	TRBD2	many	TRBV10-3	TGTGCCATCAGTGAGTCAGCAAAGGCGGGAGGGGCAGATACGCAGTATTTT	CAISESAKAGGADTQYF
TRBJ2-2	-	many	TRBV20-1	TGCAGTGCTAGAGATCTCAGTCGAGCGCGCACCGGGGAGCTGTTTTTT	CSARDLSRARTGELFF
TRBJ2-7	-	-	TRBV27	TGTGCCAGCAGTTTTCTTGGGGGTGAGAACGAGCAGTACTTC	CASSFLGGENEQYF
TRBJ2-1	-	many	TRBV10-3	TGTGCCATCAGTGATACGGTAAATGAGCAGTTCTTC	CAISDTVNEQFF
TRBJ2-6	-	-	TRBV28	TGTGCCAGCAGTCAACAGGGAGGTGGGGCCAACGTCCTGACTTTC	CASSQQGGGANVLTF
TRBJ2-5	-	many	TRBV20-1	TGCAGTGCTCAAAAAGGGGGGAGGGCCGTCGAGACCCAGTACTTC	CSAQKGGRAVETQYF
TRBJ2-5	TRBD1	many	TRBV29-1	TGCAGCGTCGAGACAGGGGGCGCGGAGACCCAGTACTTC	CSVETGGAETQYF
TRBJ1-2	TRBD1	few	TRBV5-1	TGCGCCAGCAGCTTGGGTCAGGGACAGGGGGCTTATGGCTACACCTTC	CASSLGQGQGAYGYTF
TRBJ2-3	-	many	TRBV20-1	TGCAGTGCTCTCAAGACTACATTCACAGATACGCAGTATTTT	CSALKTTFTDTQYF
TRBJ2-1	-	many	TRBV10-3	TGTGCCATCAGTGAAGGTTCTAGCTCCTACAATGAGCAGTTCTTC	CAISEGSSSYNEQFF
TRBJ2-1	-	many	TRBV5-1	TGCGCCTCCCGTACCCCTCATTACAATGAGCAGTTCTTC	CASRTPHYNEQFF
TRBJ2-1	-	many	TRBV20-1	TGCAGTGCTTACGACCGGCGGGACGTGGGCAATGAGCAGTTCTTC	CSAYDRRDVGNEQFF
TRBJ2-5	TRBD1	few	TRBV20-1	TGCAGTGCTATGGGGACAGAAGGGCTGGAGACCCAGTACTTC	CSAMGTEGLETQYF
TRBJ2-1	TRBD2	many	TRBV6-4	TGTGCCAGCAGCCGAGCGGGAGGTACCCACAATGAGCAGTTCTTC	CASSRAGGTHNEQFF
TRBJ1-1	TRBD1	many	TRBV5-1	TGCGCCAGCAGTACCATGACAGGGCTGGAAGCTTTCTTT	CASSTMTGLEAFF
TRBJ2-5	-	-	TRBV5-1	TGCGCCAGCAGCTTGGTAGTGGGCGCTTCGGAGACCCAGTACTTC	CASSLVVGASETQYF
TRBJ2-1	TRBD2	many	TRBV5-1	TGCGCCAGCAGCTTGGCCCTTACTAGCGGGGGGAATGAGCAGTTCTTC	CASSLALTSGGNEQFF
TRBJ2-7	-	-	TRBV30	TGTGCCTGGAGTGTAAGTGGGGGGACGGGGGAGCAGTACTTC	CAWSVSGGTGEQYF
TRBJ2-3	-	many	TRBV3-1	TGTGCCAGCAGCCAAGTTAGCGGTACCACAGATACGCAGTATTTT	CASSQVSGTTDTQYF